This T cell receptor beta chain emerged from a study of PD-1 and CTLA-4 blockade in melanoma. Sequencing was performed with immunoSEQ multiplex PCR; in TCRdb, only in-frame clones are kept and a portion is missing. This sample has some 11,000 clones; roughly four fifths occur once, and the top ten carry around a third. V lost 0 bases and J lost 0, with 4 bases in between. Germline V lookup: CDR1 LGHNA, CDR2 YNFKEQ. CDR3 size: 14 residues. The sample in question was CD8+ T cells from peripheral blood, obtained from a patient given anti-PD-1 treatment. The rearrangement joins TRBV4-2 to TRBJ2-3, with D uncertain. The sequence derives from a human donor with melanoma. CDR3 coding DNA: TGTGCCAGCAGCCAAGAGACCAGCACAGATACGCAGTATTTT. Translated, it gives CASSQETSTDTQYF.